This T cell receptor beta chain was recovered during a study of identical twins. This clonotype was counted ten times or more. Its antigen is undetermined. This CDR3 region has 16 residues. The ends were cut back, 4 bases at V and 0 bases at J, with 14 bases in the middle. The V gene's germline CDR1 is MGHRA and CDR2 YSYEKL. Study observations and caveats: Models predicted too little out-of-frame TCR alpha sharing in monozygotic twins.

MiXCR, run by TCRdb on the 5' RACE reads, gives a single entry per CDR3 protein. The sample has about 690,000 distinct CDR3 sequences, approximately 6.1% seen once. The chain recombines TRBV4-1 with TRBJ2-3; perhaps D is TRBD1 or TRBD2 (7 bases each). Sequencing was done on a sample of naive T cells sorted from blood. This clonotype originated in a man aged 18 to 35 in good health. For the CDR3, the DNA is TGCGCCAGCAGCCCCCGACAGGGAGGGAGCACAGATACGCAGTATTTT. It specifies CASSPRQGGSTDTQYF.